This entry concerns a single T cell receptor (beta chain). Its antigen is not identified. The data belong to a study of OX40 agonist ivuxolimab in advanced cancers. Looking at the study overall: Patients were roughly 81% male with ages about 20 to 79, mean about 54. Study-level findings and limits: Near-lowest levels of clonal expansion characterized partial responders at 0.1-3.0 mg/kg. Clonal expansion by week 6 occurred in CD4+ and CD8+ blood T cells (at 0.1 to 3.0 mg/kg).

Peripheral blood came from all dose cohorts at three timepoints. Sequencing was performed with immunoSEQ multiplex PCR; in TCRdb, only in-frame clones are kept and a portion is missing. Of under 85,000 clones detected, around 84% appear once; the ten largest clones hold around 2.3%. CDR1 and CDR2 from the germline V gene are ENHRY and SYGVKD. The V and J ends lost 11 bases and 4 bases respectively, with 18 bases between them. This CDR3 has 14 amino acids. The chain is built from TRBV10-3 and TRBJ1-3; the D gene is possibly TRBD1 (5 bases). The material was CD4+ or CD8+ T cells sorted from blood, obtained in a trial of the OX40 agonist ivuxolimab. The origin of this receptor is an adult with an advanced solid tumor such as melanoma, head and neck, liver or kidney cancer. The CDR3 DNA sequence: TGTGCCTCCAGGGAGTCCAGGGAGGGAAACACCATATATTTT. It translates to CASRESREGNTIYF.